These 5 T cell receptor beta chains were all obtained from the same sample, sequenced in a study of Ad26.COV2.S vaccination and SARS-CoV-2 variants. The treatment was: roughly 20 received Ad26.COV2.S at low or high dose, single or two shots; about five received placebo; per-sample allocation not given. On day 63 after the first injection, vaccine and placebo recipients gave samples. TCRdb's copy holds only in-frame clones and misses some; the assay was immunoSEQ multiplex PCR. The table shows 300,000 to 400,000 clones, with about 90% occurring only once. Here the sequenced sample was peripheral blood, taken in a trial of Ad26.COV2.S vaccine versus placebo. These receptors came from a person between 18 and 65 years old who received the Ad26.COV2.S COVID-19 vaccine or a placebo.

This clone occurred once. The chain combines TRBV4-1 with TRBJ2-2, with D tentatively TRBD1 (6 bases). The CDR3 is 17 amino acids. The V end lost 4 bases, the J end lost 1 base, and 16 bases lay between the germline ends. Germline V gene data show CDR1 as MGHRA and CDR2 as YSYEKL. CDR3 sequence reads: CASSPLQGRLNTGELFF. CDR3 in DNA: TGCGCCAGCAGCCCGCTACAGGGTCGACTGAACACCGGGGAGCTGTTTTTT.

The chain links TRBV5-1 to TRBJ1-1; D not resolved. Germline CDR1 SGHRS, CDR2 YFSETQ. The CDR3 is 14 amino acids. V lost 0 bases and J lost 0, with 6 bases in between. CDR3 DNA: TGCGCCAGCAGCTTGGAGGGTATGAACACTGAAGCTTTCTTT. It codes for CASSLEGMNTEAFF.

This sequence joins TRBV7-9 and TRBJ2-2; 9 nucleotides agree with TRBD2. This CDR3 is 14 amino acids long. Germline V gives CDR1 SEHNR, CDR2 FQNEAQ (reference sequence). J was trimmed by 7 bases and V by 7 bases; bases with no gene match: 7. CDR3 sequence (DNA): TGTGCCAGCACCTTTAGCGGGAGCGACGGGGAGCTGTTTTTT. It is translated as CASTFSGSDGELFF.

The CDR3 spells CASREAAGITEAFF. The CDR3, as DNA: TGTGCCAGCAGGGAAGCGGCAGGGATAACTGAAGCTTTCTTT. The chain uses TRBV6-4 and TRBJ1-1, with a tentative D call TRBD1 (5 bases). V lost 6 bases and J lost 5, with 16 bases in between. The CDR3 covers 14 residues. Germline V lookup: CDR1 MRHNA, CDR2 SNTAGT.

This sequence joins TRBV29-1 and TRBJ2-7, with D possibly TRBD1 on 5 matching bases. Germline V lookup: CDR1 SQVTM, CDR2 ANQGSEA. The CDR3 is 14 residues long. V lost 3 bases, J lost 5 bases, and 17 bases lay in between. The CDR3 DNA reads TGCAGCGTTGATCCCCAGGGAACTCCCCACGAGCAGTACTTC. Translating gives CSVDPQGTPHEQYF.